Given below is one T cell receptor beta chain in context. Its matching antigen is unknown. The data stem from a study of vaccination and CD4 T cells after COVID-19. In the study overall: In the convalescent group, nasal swab PCR was SARS-CoV-2 positive; under 10 cases were mild and one severe. Overlapping SARS-CoV-2, HCoV-NL63, HCoV-OC43 and HCoV-229E spike peptides were used to stimulate cells.

This CDR3 spans 13 amino acids. Trimming stripped 1 base from V and 1 base from J, with 4 bases between. Per germline, CDR1 SGHTA and CDR2 FQGNSA. The Oncomine TCR Beta short-read assay was what sequenced the DNA obtained from cultured CD4+ T cells. TCRdb ran MiXCR on the PCR reads and lists one entry per CDR3 protein. Of approximately 15,000 distinct CDR3 sequences listed, roughly 51% are singletons. Noted treatment: roughly 10-day PBMC culture with coronavirus spike peptide pools or control peptides (ViraFEST assay). Study-wide results and caveats: 304 of 307 vaccine-specific clones from convalescent patients were spike mono-reactive. Median SARS-CoV-2-reactive clonotype numbers went from roughly 19 to 38; this increase was not significant.

The sequence was collected from a human donor who had recovered from COVID-19. V is TRBV7-2 and J is TRBJ1-2; D not resolved. The specimen was CD4+ T cells from blood, cultured in vitro. The CDR3 region is CASSLDSNYGYTF. CDR3 bases: TGTGCCAGCAGCTTAGACAGTAACTATGGCTACACCTTC.